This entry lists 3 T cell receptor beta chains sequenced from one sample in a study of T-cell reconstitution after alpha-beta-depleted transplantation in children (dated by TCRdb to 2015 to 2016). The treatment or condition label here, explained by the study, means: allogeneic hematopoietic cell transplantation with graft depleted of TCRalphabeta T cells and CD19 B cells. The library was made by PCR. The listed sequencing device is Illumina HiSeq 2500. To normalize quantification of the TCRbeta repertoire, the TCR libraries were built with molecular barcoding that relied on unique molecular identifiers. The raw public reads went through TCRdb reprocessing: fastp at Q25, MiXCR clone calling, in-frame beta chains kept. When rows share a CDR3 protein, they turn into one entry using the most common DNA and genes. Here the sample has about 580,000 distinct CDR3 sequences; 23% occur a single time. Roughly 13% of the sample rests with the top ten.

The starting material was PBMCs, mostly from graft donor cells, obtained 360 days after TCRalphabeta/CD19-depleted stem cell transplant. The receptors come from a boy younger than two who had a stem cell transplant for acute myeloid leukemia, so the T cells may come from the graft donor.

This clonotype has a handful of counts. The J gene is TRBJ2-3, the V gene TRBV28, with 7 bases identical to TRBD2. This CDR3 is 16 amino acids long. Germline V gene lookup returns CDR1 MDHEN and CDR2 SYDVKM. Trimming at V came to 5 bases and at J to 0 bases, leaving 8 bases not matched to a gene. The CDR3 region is CASSTSGGMSTDTQYF. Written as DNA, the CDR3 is TGTGCCAGCAGTACTTCCGGGGGGATGAGCACAGATACGCAGTATTTT.

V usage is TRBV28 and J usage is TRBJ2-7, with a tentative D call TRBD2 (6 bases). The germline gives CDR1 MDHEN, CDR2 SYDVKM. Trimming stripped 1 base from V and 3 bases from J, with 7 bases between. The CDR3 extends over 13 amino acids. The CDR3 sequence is CASSLFGGYEQYV. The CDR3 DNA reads TGTGCCAGCAGTTTATTCGGGGGCTACGAGCAGTACGTC.

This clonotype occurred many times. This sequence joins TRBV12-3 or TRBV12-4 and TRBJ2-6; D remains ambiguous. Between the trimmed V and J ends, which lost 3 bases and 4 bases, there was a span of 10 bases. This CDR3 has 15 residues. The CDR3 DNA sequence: TGTGCCAGCAGTTTTTCCCCAAAAGGGGCCAACGTCCTGACTTTC. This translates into CASSFSPKGANVLTF.